Reported below is one T cell receptor beta chain. PCR used 60 Vbeta primers and 13 Jbeta primers. Here immunoSEQ multiplex PCR was the method, and the copy in TCRdb shows in-frame clones only, minus some. In the table there are roughly 160,000 clones, over 75% of which are singletons. This entry is derived from a study of cytomegalovirus exposure and HLA in healthy donors. Per the germline V gene, CDR1 is SGHDN and CDR2 is FVKESK. V lost 1 base to trimming and J lost 7 bases; unmatched junction nucleotides: 11. The CDR3 sequence is 16 residues long. Samples came from healthy bone marrow donors. This sequence originates from a male donor in good health and CMV-seronegative. Sequences were obtained from PBMCs. The rearrangement joins TRBV14 to TRBJ1-1; 8 bases agree with TRBD1. The CDR3 is CASSQGTRGPVSEAFF. The DNA for the CDR3 is TGTGCCAGCAGCCAAGGCACCAGGGGGCCAGTGAGTGAAGCTTTCTTT.